This TCR beta chain appears in the sequencing data of a study of T cells in Graves' hyperthyroidism and ophthalmopathy. Overall study results and limits: The model foresaw ophthalmopathy a median roughly 6.3 months prior to onset.

Diagnoses used clinical symptoms, serum thyroxine and TRAb, thyroid ultrasound and orbital computed tomography. The length of the CDR3 is 15 residues. Germline V gives CDR1 MGHRA, CDR2 YSYEKL. Germline trimming cut 2 bases from V and 4 bases from J; bases unmatched to any gene: 4. Amplification of TCR beta CDR3 regions used RNA as the template. First-round RT-PCR targeting the TCR CDR3 was performed with the HTBI primer set. TCRdb itself ran the multiplex PCR reads through MiXCR, one entry per CDR3 protein. This sample has 690,000 or so distinct CDR3 sequences, with roughly a sixth found just once. This clonotype was recorded a few times. The antigen is unknown.

This TCR was sampled from a woman aged 50 to 60 with Graves' hyperthyroidism that later progressed to Graves' ophthalmopathy. This chain links TRBV4-1 with TRBJ2-7; TRBD2 matches 11 bases. The sequenced sample consisted of blood. DNA for the CDR3: TGCGCCAGCAGCCAACCGGGACTAGCGGAATACGAGCAGTACTTC. Residues: CASSQPGLAEYEQYF.